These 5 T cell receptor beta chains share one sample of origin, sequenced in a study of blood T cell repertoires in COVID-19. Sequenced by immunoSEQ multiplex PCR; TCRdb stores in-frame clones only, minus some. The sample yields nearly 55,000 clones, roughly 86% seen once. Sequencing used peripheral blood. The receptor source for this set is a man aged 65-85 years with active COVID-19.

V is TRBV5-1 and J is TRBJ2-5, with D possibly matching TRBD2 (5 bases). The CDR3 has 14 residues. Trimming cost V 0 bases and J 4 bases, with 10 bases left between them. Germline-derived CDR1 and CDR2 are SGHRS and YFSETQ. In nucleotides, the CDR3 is TGCGCCAGCAGCTTGGGAGGAGGAGTAGAGACCCAGTACTTC. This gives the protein CASSLGGGVETQYF.

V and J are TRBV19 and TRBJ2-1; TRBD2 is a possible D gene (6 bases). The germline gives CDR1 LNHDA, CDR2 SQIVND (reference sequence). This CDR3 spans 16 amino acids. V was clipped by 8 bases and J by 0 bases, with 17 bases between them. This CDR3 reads CASRPFRGSSYNEQFF. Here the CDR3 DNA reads TGTGCCAGTCGACCCTTCCGGGGGAGCTCCTACAATGAGCAGTTCTTC.

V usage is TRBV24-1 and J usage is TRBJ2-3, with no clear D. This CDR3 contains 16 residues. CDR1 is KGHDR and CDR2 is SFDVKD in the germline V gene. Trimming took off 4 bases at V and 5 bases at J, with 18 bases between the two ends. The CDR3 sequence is CATSDPRRGIKDTQYF. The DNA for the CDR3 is TGTGCCACCAGTGACCCCCGCCGCGGAATAAAAGATACGCAGTATTTT.

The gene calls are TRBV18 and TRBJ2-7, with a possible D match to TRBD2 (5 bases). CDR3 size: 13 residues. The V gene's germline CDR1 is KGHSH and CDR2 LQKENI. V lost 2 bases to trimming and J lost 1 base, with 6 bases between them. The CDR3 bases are TGTGCCAGCTCACCAGGAGGTTCCTACGAGCAGTACTTC. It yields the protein CASSPGGSYEQYF.

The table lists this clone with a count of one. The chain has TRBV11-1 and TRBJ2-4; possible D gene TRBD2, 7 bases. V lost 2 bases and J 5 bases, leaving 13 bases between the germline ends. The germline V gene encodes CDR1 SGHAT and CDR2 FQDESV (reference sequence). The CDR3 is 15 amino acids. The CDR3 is CASSLYRAGENIQYF. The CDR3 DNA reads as TGTGCCAGCAGCTTATACAGGGCGGGGGAAAACATTCAGTACTTC. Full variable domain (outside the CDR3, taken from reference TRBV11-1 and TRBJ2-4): EAEVAQSPRYKITEKSQAVAFWCDPISGHATLYWYRQILGQGPELLVQFQDESVVDDSQLPKDRFSAERLKGVDSTLKIQPAELGDSAMYLCASSLYRAGENIQYFGAGTRLSVL.